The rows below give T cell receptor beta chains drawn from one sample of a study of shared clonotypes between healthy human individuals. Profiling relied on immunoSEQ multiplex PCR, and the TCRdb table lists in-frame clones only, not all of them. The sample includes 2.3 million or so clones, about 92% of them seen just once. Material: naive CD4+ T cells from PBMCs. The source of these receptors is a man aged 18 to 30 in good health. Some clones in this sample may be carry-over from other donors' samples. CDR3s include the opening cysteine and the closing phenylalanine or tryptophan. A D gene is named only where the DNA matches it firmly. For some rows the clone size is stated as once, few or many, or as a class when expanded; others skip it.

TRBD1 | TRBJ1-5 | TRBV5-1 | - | CASSLDRGGQPQHF | TGCGCCAGCAGCTTAGACAGGGGGGGTCAGCCCCAGCATTTT
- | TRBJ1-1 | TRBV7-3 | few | CASSLTGTGTEAFF | TGTGCCAGCAGCTTAACAGGGACGGGCACTGAAGCTTTCTTT
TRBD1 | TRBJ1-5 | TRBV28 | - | CASRSTQGMRHF | TGTGCCAGCAGGTCGACACAGGGGATGAGGCATTTT
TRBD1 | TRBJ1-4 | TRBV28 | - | CASNPPGGFEKLFF | TGTGCCAGCAACCCACCAGGGGGCTTTGAAAAACTGTTTTTT
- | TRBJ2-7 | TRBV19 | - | CASSSSSYEQYF | TGTGCCAGTAGCAGTAGCTCCTACGAGCAGTACTTC
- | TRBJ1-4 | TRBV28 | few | CASTQGGEKLFF | TGTGCCAGCACTCAGGGTGGGGAAAAACTGTTTTTT
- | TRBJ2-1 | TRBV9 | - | CASSVVGGPYNEQFF | TGTGCCAGCAGCGTAGTCGGGGGACCTTACAATGAGCAGTTCTTC
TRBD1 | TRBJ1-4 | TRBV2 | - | CASSDFVQGVFEEKLFF | TGTGCCAGCAGTGATTTCGTACAGGGGGTATTTGAGGAAAAACTGTTTTTT
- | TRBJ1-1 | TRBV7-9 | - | CASSYGQTNTEAFF | TGTGCCAGCAGCTATGGACAGACGAACACTGAAGCTTTCTTT
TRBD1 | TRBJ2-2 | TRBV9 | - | CASSVGGQGAHGELFF | TGTGCCAGCAGCGTAGGGGGACAGGGGGCCCACGGGGAGCTGTTTTTT
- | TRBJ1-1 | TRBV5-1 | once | CASSLVVGLEAFF | TGCGCCAGCAGCTTGGTTGTGGGGCTTGAAGCTTTCTTT
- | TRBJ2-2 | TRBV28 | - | CASSPGLRPGELFF | TGTGCCAGCAGCCCAGGGTTACGTCCCGGGGAGCTGTTTTTT
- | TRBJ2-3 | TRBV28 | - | CASSLPGADTQYF | TGTGCCAGCAGTTTACCGGGGGCCGATACGCAGTATTTT
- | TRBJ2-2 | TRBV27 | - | CASSFFRGYAGELFF | TGTGCCAGCAGTTTTTTTAGGGGATACGCCGGGGAGCTGTTTTTT
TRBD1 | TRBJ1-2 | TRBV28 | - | CASGGQDLANYGYTF | TGTGCCAGCGGAGGACAGGATCTAGCTAACTATGGCTACACCTTC
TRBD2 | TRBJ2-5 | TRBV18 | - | CASSPLAGGGEETQYF | TGTGCCAGCTCACCACTAGCGGGAGGCGGCGAGGAGACCCAGTACTTC
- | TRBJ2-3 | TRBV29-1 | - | CSAVGEEATDTQYF | TGCAGCGCGGTAGGGGAGGAGGCCACAGATACGCAGTATTTT
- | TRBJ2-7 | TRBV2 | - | CASSWNPGTDEQYF | TGTGCCAGCAGTTGGAACCCCGGCACTGACGAGCAGTACTTC
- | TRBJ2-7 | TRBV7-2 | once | CASSLQAFYEQYF | TGTGCCAGCAGCTTACAGGCCTTCTACGAGCAGTACTTC
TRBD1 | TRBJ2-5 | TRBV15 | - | CATRTGGETQYF | TGTGCCACTAGGACAGGGGGAGAGACCCAGTACTTC
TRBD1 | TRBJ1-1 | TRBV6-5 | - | CASSPPGTDTEAFF | TGTGCCAGCAGCCCCCCCGGGACAGACACTGAAGCTTTCTTT
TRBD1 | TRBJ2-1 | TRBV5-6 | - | CASSPGQAYNEQFF | TGTGCCAGCAGCCCCGGACAGGCCTACAATGAGCAGTTCTTC
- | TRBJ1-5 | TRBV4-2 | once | CASSQEPRRPVDQPQHF | TGTGCCAGCAGCCAAGAACCCCGGCGGCCCGTAGATCAGCCCCAGCATTTT
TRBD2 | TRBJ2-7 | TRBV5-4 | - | CASSLGGLAQGEQYF | TGTGCCAGCAGCTTGGGAGGACTAGCCCAGGGCGAGCAGTACTTC
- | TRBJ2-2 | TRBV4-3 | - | CASSQDPGLRTGELFF | TGCGCCAGCAGCCAAGATCCAGGACTGCGGACCGGGGAGCTGTTTTTT
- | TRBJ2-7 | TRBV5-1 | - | CASSNTGYEQYF | TGCGCCAGCAGCAACACAGGGTACGAGCAGTACTTC
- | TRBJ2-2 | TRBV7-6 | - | CASSPLAPGGTGELFF | TGTGCCAGCAGTCCCCTAGCTCCGGGTGGCACCGGGGAGCTGTTTTTT
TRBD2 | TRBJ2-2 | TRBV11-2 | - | CASSLLAGTGELFF | TGTGCCAGCAGCCTACTAGCGGGCACCGGGGAGCTGTTTTTT
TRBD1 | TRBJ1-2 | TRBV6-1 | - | CASSEAGTGAYGYTF | TGTGCCAGCAGTGAAGCCGGGACAGGTGCCTATGGCTACACCTTC
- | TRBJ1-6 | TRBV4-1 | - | CASSQGSQSYLNSPLHF | TGCGCCAGCAGCCAAGGCTCGCAGTCTTATCTGAATTCACCCCTCCACTTT
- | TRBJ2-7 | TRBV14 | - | CASSLDRVYEQYF | TGTGCCAGCAGCCTCGACAGAGTTTACGAGCAGTACTTC
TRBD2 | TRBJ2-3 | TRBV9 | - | CASSPRLAGSTDTQYF | TGTGCCAGCAGCCCCAGACTAGCGGGTAGCACAGATACGCAGTATTTT
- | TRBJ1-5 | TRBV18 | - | CASSPEVNSNQPQHF | TGTGCCAGCTCACCCGAAGTTAATAGCAATCAGCCCCAGCATTTT
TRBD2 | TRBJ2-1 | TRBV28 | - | CASVLAGGGSYNEQFF | TGTGCCAGCGTATTAGCGGGAGGCGGCTCCTACAATGAGCAGTTCTTC
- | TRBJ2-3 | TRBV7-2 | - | CASSLNSWGSADTQYF | TGTGCCAGCAGCTTAAATTCCTGGGGGAGTGCAGATACGCAGTATTTT
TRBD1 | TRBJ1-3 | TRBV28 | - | CASSLTGSSGNTIYF | TGTGCCAGCAGCCTGACAGGGAGCTCTGGAAACACCATATATTTT